The rows below give T cell receptor beta chains drawn from one sample of a study of CD8 T cells in ankylosing spondylitis. TCRdb independently ran MiXCR on the 5' RACE reads; one entry per CDR3 protein. This sample has fewer than 150,000 distinct CDR3 sequences, with about 6.7% found just once. Sequencing was done on a sample of blood, either unsorted or a sorted T cell fraction (not recorded which). These receptors all stem from a female donor with ankylosing spondylitis or in good health (not recorded which). Both conserved end residues are part of each CDR3. The D gene is left open where the match is weak. Some rows have no size entry. The others give once, few or many, or a class for an expanded clone.

clone_size d_call j_call v_call cdr3_nt cdr3_aa
- - TRBJ2-1 TRBV7-7 TGTGCCAGCTCCCCGGACAAGAGCTCCTACAATGAGCAGTTCTTC CASSPDKSSYNEQFF
many TRBD1 TRBJ1-6 TRBV6-1 TGTGCCAGCAGCGGACAGGGGAATTCACCCCTCCACTTT CASSGQGNSPLHF
many - TRBJ2-7 TRBV20-1 TGCAGTGCTAGAGGCGGCGATGTCTCCTACGAGCAGTACTTC CSARGGDVSYEQYF
many - TRBJ1-1 TRBV11-1 TGTGCCAGCAGCTCCTTCTGGGGGAGGAACACTGAAGCTTTCTTT CASSSFWGRNTEAFF
many - TRBJ1-2 TRBV20-1 TGCAGTGCTAGATTACAGCCTTCATGGGGCTACACCTTC CSARLQPSWGYTF
- - TRBJ2-7 TRBV5-1 TGCGCCAGCAGCTCCAGCGGCAAGGATGGCGAGCAGTACTTC CASSSSGKDGEQYF
many - TRBJ2-7 TRBV7-6 TGTGCCAGCAGCTTAGTATCCGGGGTCTACGAGCAGTACTTC CASSLVSGVYEQYF
many - TRBJ1-2 TRBV9 TGTGCCAGCAGCGTAGAATCCGTCGCTCGGTACACCTTC CASSVESVARYTF
many - TRBJ1-1 TRBV9 TGTGCCAGCAGCGTAGCGGGGGCGGGAGGCACTGAAGCTTTCTTT CASSVAGAGGTEAFF
many - TRBJ1-2 TRBV29-1 TGCAGCGTTGGGGCCCGGGACAAGCCTTATGGCTACACCTTC CSVGARDKPYGYTF
many - TRBJ1-1 TRBV12-3/TRBV12-4 TGTGCCAGCAGTTGGATAGGGGTGGGGAACACTGAAGCTTTCTTT CASSWIGVGNTEAFF
- TRBD1 TRBJ1-1 TRBV7-2 TGTGCCAGCAGCCTTACAGGGGTTGAAGCTTTCTTT CASSLTGVEAFF
many - TRBJ2-7 TRBV5-1 TGCGCCAGCAGTGCTGGACGTTACGAGCAGTACTTC CASSAGRYEQYF
few TRBD1 TRBJ1-2 TRBV7-8 TGTGCCAGCAGTGACAGGGAAGTGGATGGCTACACCTTC CASSDREVDGYTF
- - TRBJ1-1 TRBV2 TGTGCCAGCAGTGAGGGCTCAAACCCGGGCACTGAAGCTTTCTTT CASSEGSNPGTEAFF
many - TRBJ2-1 TRBV12-3/TRBV12-4 TGTGCCAGCAGCCGGAACAGCAACTCCTACAATGAGCAGTTCTTC CASSRNSNSYNEQFF
many - TRBJ2-1 TRBV20-1 TGCAGTGCTAGAAACTGGCTAGACAATGAGCAGTTCTTC CSARNWLDNEQFF
many TRBD1 TRBJ2-3 TRBV10-3 TGTGCCATCAGGAAAATTGGGGGACCGGGACAGGGCCTTCGCACAGATACGCAGTATTTT CAIRKIGGPGQGLRTDTQYF
many - TRBJ1-1 TRBV12-3/TRBV12-4 TGTGCCAGCAGTTTAGCGGCCAGCCTTGGTCGGGAAGCTTTCTTT CASSLAASLGREAFF
many TRBD2 TRBJ2-1 TRBV5-1 TGCGCCAGCAGCTCGGCACTAGCGGGGGGGTCCTACAATGAGCAGTTCTTC CASSSALAGGSYNEQFF
many - TRBJ2-5 TRBV19 TGTGCCAGCGAAGGGGGGGACCAAGAGACCCAGTACTTC CASEGGDQETQYF
many - TRBJ1-3 TRBV9 TGTGCCAGCAGCGCATGGAGCTCTGGAAACACCATATATTTT CASSAWSSGNTIYF
many - TRBJ1-1 TRBV6-1 TGTGCCAGCACCTCGGCGACCGCGCGGACTGAAGCTTTCTTT CASTSATARTEAFF
many TRBD2 TRBJ2-3 TRBV20-1 TGCAGTGCTAGAGTGGCTAGCGGGCGTAGCACAGATACGCAGTATTTT CSARVASGRSTDTQYF
- - TRBJ1-4 TRBV7-2 TGTGCCAGCAGCTTCAGCTCAACTAATGAAAAACTGTTTTTT CASSFSSTNEKLFF
many TRBD2 TRBJ2-1 TRBV20-1 TGCAGTGCTACCGCTAGCGGGGGAACATACAATGAGCAGTTCTTC CSATASGGTYNEQFF
many - TRBJ1-1 TRBV12-3/TRBV12-4 TGTGCCAGCAGTTTAAGTGGGGGGCGCGGAGCTTTCTTT CASSLSGGRGAFF
many - TRBJ1-6 TRBV11-1 TGTGCCAGCAGCCTCAGGAGCTCCTATAATTCACCCCTCCACTTT CASSLRSSYNSPLHF
many TRBD2 TRBJ2-3 TRBV4-2 TGTGCCAGCAGCCGCGGACTAGCGGGGGGAGATACGCAGTATTTT CASSRGLAGGDTQYF
few - TRBJ2-6 TRBV7-3 TGTGCCAGCAGCCAGGGGGGGGCCAACGTCCTGACTTTC CASSQGGANVLTF
many - TRBJ2-7 TRBV29-1 TGCAGCGCAACAGGGAACGAGCAGTACTTC CSATGNEQYF
- - TRBJ1-3 TRBV29-1 TGCAGCGTTGAGTCGGTCGAGGGGGGAAACACCATATATTTT CSVESVEGGNTIYF
many TRBD1 TRBJ2-1 TRBV5-1 TGCGCCAGCAGCTTGGCCGGGGACAGTGATTACAATGAGCAGTTCTTC CASSLAGDSDYNEQFF
many TRBD1 TRBJ1-1 TRBV6-5 TGTGCCAGCAGTTACTCTCGGACAGGCATGAACACTGAAGCTTTCTTT CASSYSRTGMNTEAFF
many - TRBJ2-7 TRBV10-3 TGTGCCATCAGTTTACAGGGAGGCTCCTACGAGCAGTACTTC CAISLQGGSYEQYF
many - TRBJ2-5 TRBV5-1 TGCGCCAGCAGCTTGGGGCGTTTACAAGAGACCCAGTACTTC CASSLGRLQETQYF
many - TRBJ1-1 TRBV5-5 TGTGCCAGCAGCGGCGACAGGAACATCTTGGAACTGGGCACTGAAGCTTTCTTT CASSGDRNILELGTEAFF
- - TRBJ1-2 TRBV12-3/TRBV12-4 TGTGCCAGCAGACTACATAGTGGACCCTATGGCTACACCTTC CASRLHSGPYGYTF
many - TRBJ2-2 TRBV4-1 TGCGCCAGCAGCCAGGGGTGGTGGATAACCGGGGAGCTGTTTTTT CASSQGWWITGELFF
- - TRBJ1-5 TRBV12-3/TRBV12-4 TGTGCCAGCAGTTCTGACGGGTTTTGGGTCAATCAGCCCCAGCATTTT CASSSDGFWVNQPQHF
many - TRBJ2-6 TRBV21-1 TGTGCCAGCAGCACCCGATATTATGGACAGGGGGCGGATGGGGCCAACGTCCTGACTTTC CASSTRYYGQGADGANVLTF
many - TRBJ2-7 TRBV20-1 TGCAGTGCACCCCGGGGGGCCCCCTACGAGCAGTACTTC CSAPRGAPYEQYF
- TRBD1 TRBJ2-7 TRBV3-1 TGTGCCAGCAGCCCCTCGGACAGGGGTTCCTACGAGCAGTACTTC CASSPSDRGSYEQYF
few TRBD1 TRBJ1-1 TRBV30 TGTGCCTGGCTTTGGCAGGGGGCCACTGAAGCTTTCTTT CAWLWQGATEAFF
many TRBD1 TRBJ2-5 TRBV12-5 TGTGCTAGTGGTTCACGGGACAGGGGGTCCGTGGTCGAACCCTTGGAGACCCAGTACTTC CASGSRDRGSVVEPLETQYF
many TRBD1 TRBJ1-2 TRBV7-2 TGTGCCAGCAGCGAGCGGACAGGGCCAACTAACTATGGCTACACCTTC CASSERTGPTNYGYTF
few - TRBJ2-3 TRBV20-1 TGCAGTGCCGTGTCAGATACGCAGTATTTT CSAVSDTQYF
many TRBD2 TRBJ2-3 TRBV7-8 TGTGCCAGCAGCCCTGGGACTAGCGGGGGATTGACAGATACGCAGTATTTT CASSPGTSGGLTDTQYF
many - TRBJ1-4 TRBV29-1 TGCAGCGTTGGAGGACTGGATGAAAAACTGTTTTTT CSVGGLDEKLFF
many - TRBJ2-7 TRBV5-5 TGTGCCAGCAGCTTGAGTACGGGTCACTCGGACGAGCAGTACTTC CASSLSTGHSDEQYF
many - TRBJ1-5 TRBV6-1 TGTGCCAGCAGTACCCTCGCAAGGCGGGGGCCCCAGCATTTT CASSTLARRGPQHF
many - TRBJ2-2 TRBV2 TGTGCCAGCAGTTGGTTCGGGGAGCTGTTTTTT CASSWFGELFF
many - TRBJ1-3 TRBV19 TGTGCCAGTAGTATAGGGGGATCTGGAAACACCATATATTTT CASSIGGSGNTIYF
many TRBD2 TRBJ2-1 TRBV6-4 TGTGCCAGCAGTGTACTAGCGGGGGGGCAGAATGAGCAGTTCTTC CASSVLAGGQNEQFF
many TRBD1 TRBJ2-5 TRBV10-3 TGTGCCATCAGAACGGGACAGGGGATTGAGACCCAGTACTTC CAIRTGQGIETQYF
many TRBD1 TRBJ1-1 TRBV2 TGTGCCAGCAGTGATCGGACAGGGGGAGACACTGAAGCTTTCTTT CASSDRTGGDTEAFF
many TRBD1 TRBJ2-7 TRBV20-1 TGCAGAGCGGGACAGGGCGACGAGCAGTACTTC CRAGQGDEQYF
many TRBD1 TRBJ1-5 TRBV28 TGTGCCAGCAGGACTGGGACAGGTCCCAATCAGCCCCAGCATTTT CASRTGTGPNQPQHF